This T cell receptor beta chain was captured by sequencing in a study of Ad26.COV2.S vaccination and SARS-CoV-2 variants. Measured with immunoSEQ multiplex PCR; TCRdb has only the in-frame clones, and not every one. Counted here are fewer than 500,000 clones, 89% occurring once; the ten biggest clones make up just over 2.5%. The treatment: roughly 20 received Ad26.COV2.S at low or high dose, single or two shots; about 5 received placebo; per-sample allocation not given. Day 63 after the first vaccine or placebo injection was the time point for sampling. The sequence derives from a person aged 18-60 years who received the Ad26.COV2.S COVID-19 vaccine or a placebo. The sample here was peripheral blood, taken in a trial of Ad26.COV2.S vaccine versus placebo.

The CDR3 region is CASSQMSPFPGETQYF. The CDR3 DNA follows: TGCGCCAGCAGCCAGATGTCGCCGTTTCCTGGGGAGACCCAGTACTTC. The V gene is TRBV5-1, the J gene TRBJ2-5; the D is unclear. Germline-derived CDR1 and CDR2 are SGHRS and YFSETQ. The CDR3 loop spans 16 amino acids. V was cut by 4 bases and J by 5 bases, with 21 bases left in between.